These T cell receptor beta chains were read from a single sample in a study of cytomegalovirus exposure and HLA in healthy donors. The method was immunoSEQ multiplex PCR; TCRdb's version includes in-frame clones alone and lacks a portion of them. Of some 50,000 clones listed, around 94% are singletons. Sequencing used PBMCs. These receptors were collected from a woman between 18 and 30 years old in good health and CMV-seropositive. The CDR3 runs from the conserved cysteine through the conserved F or W. Each record gives: J gene, V gene, clone size, D gene, CDR3 DNA, CDR3 protein. A D gene is named only where the DNA matches it firmly. Rows may omit the clone size; those that give it use once, few, many or a size class.

J: TRBJ2-1
V: TRBV27
size: -
D: TRBD1
DNA: TGTGCCAGCAGCGACCGGGACAGATTAATGAGCTCCTACAATGAGCAGTTCTTC
CDR3: CASSDRDRLMSSYNEQFF

J: TRBJ1-2
V: TRBV12-5
size: -
D: -
DNA: TGTGCTAGTGGTTACTCAGGGGTTCTGTGGGTTGGCTACACCTTC
CDR3: CASGYSGVLWVGYTF

J: TRBJ2-2
V: TRBV5-4
size: once
D: TRBD1
DNA: TGTGCCAGCAGCTCGGGACAGGGGGTTGACACCGGGGAGCTGTTTTTT
CDR3: CASSSGQGVDTGELFF

J: TRBJ1-5
V: TRBV30
size: -
D: -
DNA: TGTGCCTGGAGCAACAGGGTGGGTAATCAGCCCCAGCATTTT
CDR3: CAWSNRVGNQPQHF

J: TRBJ2-7
V: TRBV7-8
size: -
D: TRBD1
DNA: TGTGCCAGCAGCCCAGGGACAGGGGAATACGAGCAGTACTTC
CDR3: CASSPGTGEYEQYF

J: TRBJ2-2
V: TRBV5-1
size: -
D: TRBD1
DNA: TGCGCCAGCAGCGAACCGGGACAGGGAAGCACCGGGGAGCTGTTTTTT
CDR3: CASSEPGQGSTGELFF

J: TRBJ2-5
V: TRBV7-9
size: -
D: -
DNA: TGTGCCAGCAGTAAAACCGGGGAGACCCAGTACTTC
CDR3: CASSKTGETQYF

J: TRBJ2-2
V: TRBV19
size: -
D: TRBD1
DNA: TGTGCCAGTAGTCGGACAGGGCTCACCGGGGAGCTGTTTTTT
CDR3: CASSRTGLTGELFF

J: TRBJ2-1
V: TRBV7-8
size: -
D: TRBD2
DNA: TGTGCCAGCAGCTTCCTTCTAGCGGGAGTCTCCTACAATGAGCAGTTCTTC
CDR3: CASSFLLAGVSYNEQFF

J: TRBJ2-4
V: TRBV6-5
size: -
D: -
DNA: TGTGCCAGCAGTTACTCAGCGGGTTTAGCCAAAAACATTCAGTACTTC
CDR3: CASSYSAGLAKNIQYF

J: TRBJ1-2
V: TRBV4-1
size: -
D: -
DNA: TGCGCCAGCAGACCAGTCGGGGGGAAGACCTATGGCTACACCTTC
CDR3: CASRPVGGKTYGYTF

J: TRBJ2-1
V: TRBV5-1
size: -
D: -
DNA: TGCGCCAGCAGCTTGGAGCAAGCTCGGGAGCAGTTCTTC
CDR3: CASSLEQAREQFF